The T cell receptor beta chain described here comes from a study of blood T cell repertoires in COVID-19. The wider study: In each case, the material was cDNA or gDNA derived from T cells, B-cell-depleted T cells, or PBMCs.

The protocol was immunoSEQ multiplex PCR, while the TCRdb copy is restricted to in-frame clones and leaves out a portion. The sample contains about 400,000 clones, roughly 91% of which appear only once. The study drew participants aged about 18 to 89 years from approximately 25 US areas. The CDR3 totals 18 residues. V lost 3 bases, J lost 4 bases, and 9 bases stayed unmatched. Germline-derived CDR1 and CDR2 are KGHDR and SFDVKD. The chain links TRBV24-1 to TRBJ2-2; the match to TRBD2 covers 11 bases. The sequenced sample was PBMCs or T cells enriched from blood (not recorded which). The TCR comes from a woman aged 25 to 39 who had recovered from COVID-19. In DNA, the CDR3 is TGTGCCACCAGTGATAATTCGGGACTAGCGGACACCACCGGGGAGCTGTTTTTT. It is translated as CATSDNSGLADTTGELFF.